The rows below give T cell receptor beta chains drawn from one sample of a study of blood T cell repertoires in COVID-19. Clones were sequenced by immunoSEQ multiplex PCR, and TCRdb holds only the in-frame ones, with some missing. The data hold 400,000 to 450,000 clones, with approximately 89% observed a single time. The sequencing input was peripheral blood. These receptors all stem from a middle-aged woman with COVID-19, enrolled during active disease. Both conserved end residues are part of each CDR3. D genes are given only for firm matches. Clone sizes are given selectively: once, few, many, or a class where the clone is expanded.

>.|TRBD2|TRBV14|TRBJ2-2
CASSQGGTVVANTGELFF
>.|TRBD1|TRBV28|TRBJ1-1
CASRPDRGPNTEAFF
>.|TRBD1|TRBV10-1|TRBJ1-4
CAMTNRGNEKLFF
>.|TRBD1|TRBV3-1/TRBV3-2|TRBJ1-2
CASSPGGRRGYTF
>.|.|TRBV23-1|TRBJ2-7
CASRGATGWYEQYF
>.|.|TRBV7-2|TRBJ1-1
CASSLTATVGLGTEAFF
>.|TRBD1|TRBV29-1|TRBJ2-7
CTARDSDYEQYF
>.|TRBD2|TRBV7-9|TRBJ2-1
CASSSVTSGKYNEQFF
>.|TRBD1|TRBV18|TRBJ2-5
CASSPGQGETQYF
>once|.|TRBV7-6|TRBJ2-5
CASSPLWGHQETQYF
>.|.|TRBV5-1|TRBJ1-5
CASSLDRGNQPQHF
>once|TRBD2|TRBV5-1|TRBJ2-3
CASSRGTSASTDTQYF
>.|TRBD2|TRBV6-5|TRBJ2-7
CASSRGGQGYEQYF
>.|TRBD1|TRBV6-5|TRBJ1-1
CASSLDRVNTEAFF
>.|TRBD1|TRBV7-9|TRBJ2-7
CASSNRGPTYEQYF
>.|TRBD2|TRBV13|TRBJ2-1
CASSSGLAGDNEQFF
>.|.|TRBV11-2|TRBJ2-5
CASSPAVRGPQETQYF
>.|.|TRBV7-2|TRBJ1-5
CASSTRGSNQPQHF
>.|TRBD1|TRBV19|TRBJ1-5
CASSISRGQGPPPQHF
>.|TRBD1|TRBV9|TRBJ1-2
CASSRTGGYGYTF
>.|TRBD1|TRBV20-1|TRBJ1-2
CSASAWDRGYTF
>.|TRBD2|TRBV6-4|TRBJ2-1
CASSAVTSGSVDEQFF
>.|.|TRBV6-2/TRBV6-3|TRBJ2-3
CASSPRGGVMRDTQYF
>.|TRBD1|TRBV15|TRBJ2-5
CATSARRTGDEETQYF
>.|.|TRBV6-5|TRBJ1-2
CASSYSTLGNYGYTF
>once|TRBD1|TRBV18|TRBJ2-2
CASSMRGQGTFANTGELFF
>.|.|TRBV28|TRBJ1-1
CASSLWGGTGDEAFF
>.|.|TRBV28|TRBJ1-5
CASSLGIRGIRNQPQHF
>once|.|TRBV5-1|TRBJ1-2
CASSLSPDRLQGYTF
>few|.|TRBV5-1|TRBJ1-3
CASSFQGLSGNTIYF
>.|.|TRBV28|TRBJ2-5
CASSLWGGPQRETQYF
>.|TRBD1|TRBV15|TRBJ1-2
CATSRGSGGQALYGYTF
>.|TRBD1|TRBV6-5|TRBJ1-3
CASSRTGSGNTIYF
>.|TRBD1|TRBV5-5|TRBJ1-3
CASSSPGQGSGNTIYF
>.|TRBD1|TRBV28|TRBJ2-7
CASSLWGQGRYEQYF
>once|.|TRBV11-2|TRBJ1-1
CASSPAGGNTEAFF
>.|.|TRBV7-9|TRBJ1-1
CASSLHPVNTEAFF
>.|.|TRBV2|TRBJ1-3
CASSEKTGPGNTIYF
>.|.|TRBV30|TRBJ1-6
CAWSGQLGSPLHF
>.|.|TRBV3-1/TRBV3-2|TRBJ1-2
CASSVTDNYGYTF
>.|TRBD1|TRBV6-2/TRBV6-3|TRBJ1-1
CASSYRRQGDTEAFF
>.|.|TRBV14|TRBJ2-1
CASSQDLARNEQFF
>.|.|TRBV7-6|TRBJ1-5
CASSLSTGYNQPQHF
>.|.|TRBV24-1|TRBJ2-3
CATSEEGSTDTQYF
>.|.|TRBV28|TRBJ2-7
CATSVLGPYEQYF
>.|TRBD2|TRBV14|TRBJ2-3
CASSQVAGATDTQYF
>.|TRBD1|TRBV10-3|TRBJ1-2
CAISERTGENYGYTF
>.|TRBD1|TRBV6-5|TRBJ1-2
CASSYSGTGGYGYTF
>.|.|TRBV5-1|TRBJ2-3
CASSLVQDSTDTQYF
>.|.|TRBV10-2|TRBJ2-3
CASMGRDGTDTQYF
>.|TRBD1|TRBV6-1|TRBJ1-1
CASSVRTGQMNTEAFF
>few|TRBD1|TRBV6-2/TRBV6-3|TRBJ1-5
CASSYRRTGSNQPQHF
>.|.|TRBV11-3|TRBJ2-1
CASSLDGGPTNEQFF
>.|.|TRBV27|TRBJ1-2
CASSSHGGRDGYTF